This TCR beta chain was sequenced during a study of OX40 agonist ivuxolimab in advanced cancers. Notes on the research overall: The costimulatory receptor OX40 (CD134) was targeted by ivuxolimab, a fully human IgG2 agonistic monoclonal antibody. Intravenous ivuxolimab was administered to patients every 2 weeks at six dose levels: 0.01, 0.1, 0.3, 1.5, 3 and 10 mg/kg. Of the roughly 52 dose-escalation patients, hepatocellular carcinoma was present in approximately 20, melanoma in some 15, renal cell carcinoma in 9 and head and neck cancer in 9. A male proportion of approximately 83% and a mean age of roughly 55 years, ranging from about 23 to 90, were recorded for the dose-escalation cohort. Patients were allowed to have had prior anti-PD-1, anti-PD-L1 or anti-CTLA-4 therapy, and 30% to 40% of the dose-escalation patients had been treated with checkpoint inhibitors. Partial responses occurred in three dose-escalation patients: two with cutaneous melanoma and one with hepatocellular carcinoma. Peripheral TCRbeta sequencing aimed to test whether ivuxolimab altered TCR sequence diversity and caused clonal T-cell expansion. The paper covers the monotherapy dose-escalation part of the phase I ivuxolimab trial, which included N of about 50 patients. General study outcomes and caveats: In the 0.1-3.0 mg/kg groups, partial responders had among the lowest normalized peripheral clonal expansion, particularly in CD8+ T cells. Clonal expansion of both CD4+ and CD8+ blood T cells was observed from baseline to week 6 at doses 0.1 to 3.0 mg/kg. Antigen specificity was not determined for the clonally expanded peripheral T cells. Low levels of normalized T-cell clonal expansion were also seen in some patients who did not respond. After ivuxolimab, CD8+ T cells had more expanded clones than CD4+ T cells on average.

A note on this clone: Its recognized antigen is unknown. No much larger clone exists at a distance of one base, and base qualities are not known.

The trial excluded patients who had a history of autoimmune disease or were on systemic immunosuppression. In every dose cohort, peripheral blood was drawn for TCR sequencing at baseline, cycle 4 day 1, and cycle 7 day 1. Samples were obtained from an open-label, multicenter, first-in-human phase I dose-escalation trial of ivuxolimab. Adults with locally advanced or metastatic melanoma, renal cell carcinoma, hepatocellular carcinoma or head and neck squamous cell carcinoma were enrolled in the trial. Before TCR sequencing, CD4+ T cells and CD8+ T cells from peripheral blood were sorted into separate populations. Genomic DNA was extracted from sorted cells for sequencing of the TCRbeta CDR3 region. The immunoSEQ Assay was used to sequence the TCRbeta CDR3 regions. The clones in this table, taken by TCRdb from immuneACCESS, are in-frame only. Not every clone is retained; where verified, under half of the shortfall comes from an unresolved V gene, and the cause of the rest is unknown. Here the sample has over 45,000 clones; over 75% occur a single time. The ten largest account for around 3.4% of the sample.

CDR1 MNHEY and CDR2 SMNVEV are derived from the germline V gene (reference sequence). V lost 2 bases and J lost 1 base, and the count of bases not matched to a germline gene is 1. Measured from the cysteine to the phenylalanine, the CDR3 is 15 residues long. Of the read, only the CDR3 DNA is kept; its 45 bases are in frame from base 1. The receptor was isolated from an adult with an advanced solid tumor such as melanoma, head and neck, liver or kidney cancer. The chain is assembled from TRBV27 and TRBJ1-5; 8 central bases correspond to TRBD1. Material: CD4+ or CD8+ T cells sorted from blood, obtained in a trial of the OX40 agonist ivuxolimab. CDR3 protein: CASSLDRGSNQPQHF. The nucleotide sequence is given as TGTGCCAGCAGTTTAGACAGGGGAAGCAATCAGCCCCAGCATTTT.